A selection of T cell receptor beta chains follows, all from one sample in a study of blood T cell repertoires in COVID-19. The protocol was immunoSEQ multiplex PCR, while the TCRdb copy is restricted to in-frame clones and leaves out a portion. Found here are under 250,000 clones, under 90% of them singletons; the top ten hold around 10%. The sample comprised peripheral blood. These receptors were taken from a man in his fifties with COVID-19, enrolled during active disease. Both conserved end residues are trimmed from each CDR3. The order of the fields is V gene, clone size, CDR3 protein. Clone size is given for some rows only: seen once, a few or many times, or a class if the clone is expanded.

V: TRBV20-1; size: .; CDR3: SARAETEAF
V: TRBV4-2; size: .; CDR3: ASSQGTGVSQETQY
V: TRBV7-9; size: .; CDR3: ASSLGGHSNQPQH
V: TRBV7-9; size: .; CDR3: ASSLRQGADGYT
V: TRBV3-1/TRBV3-2; size: .; CDR3: ASSQEGLAGWTGELF
V: TRBV19; size: many; CDR3: ASSIVTGTDYGYT
V: TRBV11-2; size: .; CDR3: ASSLRGLTYEQY
V: TRBV6-1; size: .; CDR3: ASSDHRDLSSYEQY
V: TRBV18; size: .; CDR3: ASSPSGTGGTDTQY
V: TRBV18; size: .; CDR3: ASSPDRSNIQY
V: TRBV5-5; size: .; CDR3: ASSYTGTGAGNTIY
V: TRBV27; size: .; CDR3: ASSLWGRRGHEQY
V: TRBV2; size: .; CDR3: ASSDPTGLAYNEQF
V: TRBV30; size: .; CDR3: AWSVQGLAGPTDTQY
V: TRBV7-8; size: .; CDR3: ASSHQTSGGTDTQY
V: TRBV7-2; size: .; CDR3: ASSLARGRTEQY
V: TRBV30; size: .; CDR3: AWAGTRDTQY
V: TRBV14; size: .; CDR3: ASSQGTFGYT
V: TRBV11-1; size: .; CDR3: ASSYEAIGVDEQF
V: TRBV19; size: .; CDR3: ASSIWTGRDGLYGYT
V: TRBV19; size: .; CDR3: ASSVTGGDQPQH
V: TRBV5-1; size: .; CDR3: ASSRGQGAYNEQF
V: TRBV28; size: .; CDR3: ASAIIQENGELF
V: TRBV5-4; size: .; CDR3: ASSQGTGGGSPLH
V: TRBV12-3/TRBV12-4; size: .; CDR3: ASKPGRLGIYT
V: TRBV29-1; size: .; CDR3: SASGRYGYT
V: TRBV9; size: .; CDR3: ASSLNPSGSSNEQY
V: TRBV7-9; size: .; CDR3: ASSSPGQGRIGELF
V: TRBV3-1/TRBV3-2; size: once; CDR3: ASSQDPAGISTDTQY
V: TRBV4-2; size: few; CDR3: ASSQDPGQATVDGYT
V: TRBV7-6; size: .; CDR3: ASSSSLGQGLAEAF
V: TRBV24-1; size: .; CDR3: ATSAGGHQPQH
V: TRBV9; size: .; CDR3: ASSATRGRELF
V: TRBV18; size: .; CDR3: ASSLQQGMNTEAF
V: TRBV27; size: .; CDR3: ASGRGFDTEAF
V: TRBV27; size: .; CDR3: ASRDRGFEGYT
V: TRBV30; size: .; CDR3: AWLEQGNREKLF
V: TRBV28; size: .; CDR3: ASSLGGGAFEQF
V: TRBV12-3/TRBV12-4; size: .; CDR3: ASSLEGGTEAF
V: TRBV5-4; size: .; CDR3: ASSFGTEDNSPLH
V: TRBV6-5; size: once; CDR3: ASKQGALGNTIY
V: TRBV14; size: .; CDR3: ASSQDQDTEAF
V: TRBV12-1; size: .; CDR3: ASSPQAGSTYNEQF
V: TRBV30; size: .; CDR3: AWSVAGTFNYGYT
V: TRBV20-1; size: .; CDR3: SASWDRVFKISYEQY
V: TRBV19; size: .; CDR3: ASSWGQGSNSPLH
V: TRBV3-1/TRBV3-2; size: few; CDR3: ASSQEAGYEAF
V: TRBV11-3; size: .; CDR3: ASSLEDRGSVWNEQF
V: TRBV29-1; size: .; CDR3: SFRRDRNTEAF